Below, 29 T cell receptor beta chains from the same sample are listed, as sequenced in a study of tissue T cells after allogeneic stem cell transplantation. Noted time point: mouse harvest day 7 after allogeneic transplant. The graft held 10^6 splenic CD5+ T cells and 10^7 T-cell-depleted bone marrow cells. The protocol was immunoSEQ multiplex PCR, while the TCRdb copy is restricted to in-frame clones and leaves out a portion. The repertoire holds about 6,600 clones, around 50% seen once, with roughly 8% in the top ten. The source material was lymph node tissue. The origin of the receptors is a female BALB/c mouse given C57BL/6 T cells with graft-versus-host disease after an allogeneic hematopoietic cell transplant.

As to this clone: These gene names are mouse names. The CDR3 extends 1 residue past the end of the read, so its final part is completed from the germline J gene. The chain joins TRBV26 to TRBJ1-4; 10 bases are a match to TRBD1. Germline loops: CDR1 KGHPV, CDR2 FQNQEV (reference sequence). The CDR3 totals 17 residues. Germline trimming cut 1 base from V and 0 bases from J; bases unmatched to any gene: 2. CDR3 sequence reads: CASSLYGQGVSNERLFF. The sequenced CDR3 bases are TGTGCCAGCAGTCTGTATGGACAGGGGGTTTCCAACGAAAGATTATTT.

This clone is labeled medium-sized. Any gene name here is a mouse gene name. The CDR3 end falls 1 residue outside the read, so it is completed with the germline J gene. The chain links TRBV4 to TRBJ2-7, with D maybe TRBD2 (6 bases). V lost 5 bases to trimming and J lost 1 base, with 9 bases between them. CDR1 and CDR2 from the germline V gene are LGHDT and YNNKQL (reference sequence). CDR3 length: 13 residues. Incomplete CDR3 DNA: TGTGCCAGCAGCCCTGGGACTTCCTATGAACAGTAC. This sequence encodes CASSPGTSYEQY. The full CDR3 protein reads CASSPGTSYEQYF.

As for this clone: All gene names here are mouse names. Read coverage stops 1 residue before the CDR3 terminus; the germline J gene supplies the remainder. This chain connects TRBV26 to TRBJ1-4, with 9 bases lining up with TRBD1. CDR3 size: 16 residues. Germline lookup yields CDR1 KGHPV and CDR2 FQNQEV (reference sequence). The trim removed 7 bases at V and 0 bases at J, leaving 6 bases unmatched. The CDR3 bases that were read are TGTGCCAGCACCGAGGACAGGGGCGTTTCCAACGAAAGATTATTT. Its protein product is CASTEDRGVSNERLF. The whole CDR3 sequence is CASTEDRGVSNERLFF.

About this clone: Any gene name here is a mouse gene name. The read halts 1 residue ahead of the CDR3 end, with the missing end drawn from the germline J gene. The rearrangement uses TRBV26 and TRBJ2-3; D possibly corresponds to TRBD2 (6 bases). Per the germline V gene, CDR1 is KGHPV and CDR2 is FQNQEV (reference sequence). V lost 4 bases and J 0 bases, leaving 8 bases between the germline ends. There are 14 residues in the CDR3. The part of the CDR3 DNA that was read is TGTGCCAGCAGTCACGGGGGGAGTGCAGAAACGCTGTAT. It is translated as CASSHGGSAETLY. The whole CDR3 sequence is CASSHGGSAETLYF.

Concerning this clone: Mouse names are used for the genes. With the read ending 1 residue before the CDR3 end, the germline J gene is used to fill in that end. The J gene is TRBJ2-1, the V gene TRBV3, with unresolved D. CDR1 and CDR2 from the germline V gene are SNHLY and FYNGKV (reference sequence). This CDR3 is 13 amino acids long. V was pared by 1 base and J by 3 bases, with 4 bases between. CDR3 bases read: TGTGCCAGCAGCTTAGGGGTCTATGCTGAGCAGTTC. This encodes CASSLGVYAEQF. The full CDR3 reads CASSLGVYAEQFF.

The sample holds a few counts of this clone. Each gene name is a mouse one. The read terminates 1 residue before the CDR3 end, so the remaining end is supplied by the germline J gene. The J gene is TRBJ2-7, the V gene TRBV16; D is unresolved. CDR1 is SGHSA, CDR2 FRNQAP, per germline. This CDR3 spans 14 amino acids. Trimming removed 1 base at V and 3 bases at J, with 10 bases between. CDR3 in amino acids: CASSLVPGVYEQYF. The CDR3 DNA, read in part, is TGTGCAAGCAGCTTAGTTCCCGGGGTCTATGAACAGTAC.

Note on this clone: These gene names are mouse names. The DNA ends 1 residue before the CDR3 does, and the rest of the CDR3 is filled in from the germline J gene. V and J are TRBV3 and TRBJ2-1, with 12 bases aligning to TRBD1. The CDR3 loop spans 15 amino acids. Germline CDR1 is SNHLY and CDR2 is FYNGKV (reference sequence). The V gene end was trimmed by 5 bases and the J gene end by 6 bases; junction bases not matched to a gene: 5. The sequenced part of the CDR3 DNA is TGTGCCAGCAGCCCGGGACAGGGGGCAGGTGCTGAGCAGTTC. It encodes CASSPGQGAGAEQF. The complete CDR3 sequence is CASSPGQGAGAEQFF.

About this clone itself: All gene names here are mouse names. Read coverage stops 1 residue before the CDR3 terminus; the germline J gene supplies the remainder. V is TRBV13-1 and J is TRBJ2-3; possible D gene TRBD2, 6 bases. CDR3 length equals 15 residues. CDR1 is NSHNY, CDR2 SYGAGN, per germline. The V and J ends lost 0 bases and 2 bases respectively, with 10 bases between them. The part of the CDR3 DNA that was read is TGTGCCAGCAGTGATGCTACTGGGACTGCAGAAACGCTGTAT. It translates to CASSDATGTAETLY. The complete CDR3 sequence is CASSDATGTAETLYF.

With regard to this clone: Germline and genes here are mouse. The CDR3 end falls 1 residue outside the read, so it is completed with the germline J gene. The chain is built from TRBV4 and TRBJ1-3; maybe TRBD1 (5 bases). The CDR3 covers 14 residues. Germline values: CDR1 LGHDT, CDR2 YNNKQL (reference sequence). Trimming cost V 4 bases and J 0 bases, with 7 bases left between them. Here the CDR3 reads CASSLTDSGNTLYF. The part of the CDR3 DNA that was read is TGTGCCAGCAGCTTGACAGATTCTGGAAATACGCTCTAT. The full variable domain, rest sourced from reference TRBV4 and TRBJ1-3, is ETAVFQTPNYHVTQVGNEVSFNCKQTLGHDTMYWYKQDSKKLLKIMFSYNNKQLIVNETVPRRFSPQSSDKAHLNLRIKSVEPEDSAVYLCASSLTDSGNTLYFGEGSRLIVV.

This clone showed up just once. Germline and genes here are mouse. The read comes to an end 1 residue before the CDR3 does, leaving the germline J gene to fill in the end. The J gene is TRBJ2-4, the V gene TRBV3; D gene unclear. The CDR3 contains 13 residues. Germline V gives CDR1 SNHLY, CDR2 FYNGKV (reference sequence). The V end lost 2 bases, the J end lost 0 bases, and 3 bases lay between the germline ends. The CDR3 DNA, read in part, is TGTGCCAGCAGCTTAAACAGTCAAAACACCTTGTAC. Its translation: CASSLNSQNTLY. The CDR3 in its entirety is CASSLNSQNTLYF.

This clone was seen a handful of times. Mouse names are used for the genes. The CDR3 end lies 1 residue beyond the end of the read and is filled in from the germline J gene. The rearrangement joins TRBV12-2 to TRBJ2-1; D possibly corresponds to TRBD1 (5 bases). This CDR3 contains 13 residues. The V end lost 0 bases, the J end lost 7 bases, and 9 bases lay between the germline ends. Looked up from germline, CDR1 is SGHLS and CDR2 is HYDKME. CDR3 loop: CASSLQGEAEQFF. CDR3 DNA (partial): TGTGCCAGCTCTCTCCAGGGAGAGGCTGAGCAGTTC.

This clone was seen more than once but under ten times. Each gene name is a mouse one. Read data end 1 residue before the CDR3 end; the end is taken from the germline J gene. The V gene is TRBV5, the J gene TRBJ1-4; D gene unclear. Per the germline V gene, CDR1 is LGHNA and CDR2 is YNLKQL (reference sequence). V was cut by 3 bases and J by 2 bases, with 4 bases left in between. This CDR3 is 13 amino acids long. Partial CDR3 DNA: TGTGCCAGCAGCCAGGGATCCAACGAAAGATTATTT. Its translation: CASSQGSNERLF. From start to end, the CDR3 is CASSQGSNERLFF.

Comment on this clone: Genes and germline are mouse. CDR3 DNA, as far as it was read: TGTGGTGCCGGAGGGACAGGGGGCAGCTCCGACTACACC. Its protein is CGAGGTGGSSDYT. The complete CDR3 reads CGAGGTGGSSDYTF. V gene TRBV20 combines with J gene TRBJ1-2; 12 bases agree with TRBD1. The read gets to within 1 residue of the CDR3 end, and the germline J gene fills in the rest. The V and J ends lost 6 bases and 4 bases, in that order; junction bases with no gene match: 6. Germline loops: CDR1 GFQATS, CDR2 STVNSAI. The CDR3 sequence is 14 residues long.

With regard to this clone: The gene names given are mouse names. The read halts 1 residue ahead of the CDR3 end, with the missing end drawn from the germline J gene. V and J are TRBV23 and TRBJ2-3; the DNA was not used to check the table's D call, TRBD1. Germline V gene lookup returns CDR1 KGHTA and CDR2 FQNQQP. The CDR3 contains 13 residues. Partial CDR3 DNA: TGCTCCAGCAGGACAGGGAGTGCAGAAACGCTGTAT. It encodes CSSRTGSAETLY. The whole CDR3 sequence reads CSSRTGSAETLYF.

Concerning this clone itself: The gene names given are mouse names. The read ends 1 residue early relative to the CDR3; the germline J gene fills the gap. The J gene is TRBJ1-3, the V gene TRBV13-2, with 8 bases that match TRBD1. Germline V gene sequence: CDR1 NNHNN, CDR2 SYGAGS (reference sequence). The CDR3 loop spans 15 amino acids. V lost 1 base to trimming and J lost 4 bases; unmatched junction nucleotides: 4. The CDR3 DNA, read in part, is TGTGCCAGCGGTGATAGGACAGGGACGGGAAATACGCTCTAT. This sequence encodes CASGDRTGTGNTLY. The whole CDR3 sequence reads CASGDRTGTGNTLYF.

This clone was picked up a small number of times. The germline and genes are mouse ones. The read stops 1 residue short of the end of the CDR3; the missing end is completed from the germline J gene. V usage is TRBV3 and J usage is TRBJ2-3; 10 bases match TRBD2. The CDR3 consists of 15 residues. The J segment lost 0 bases and the V segment lost 8 bases, leaving 5 bases of the junction unmatched. The V gene's germline CDR1 is SNHLY and CDR2 FYNGKV (reference sequence). CDR3 loop: CASAPGLGSAETLYF. Partial CDR3 DNA: TGTGCCAGCGCCCCGGGACTGGGGAGTGCAGAAACGCTGTAT.

As regards this clone: Mouse names are used for the genes. The observed sequence ends 1 residue before the CDR3 terminus, with the missing tail filled in from the germline J gene. The chain carries TRBV26 and TRBJ2-7; no firm D call. Germline V CDR1 and CDR2: KGHPV, FQNQEV (reference sequence). Trimming took off 3 bases at V and 4 bases at J, with 4 bases between the two ends. This CDR3 spans 11 amino acids. This CDR3 is CASSLQYEQYF. Partial CDR3 DNA: TGTGCCAGCAGTCTACAATATGAACAGTAC.

Comment on this clone: The gene names given are mouse names. Read data end 1 residue before the CDR3 end; the end is taken from the germline J gene. The chain couples TRBV3 to TRBJ2-3; 12 bases match TRBD2. The germline V gene has CDR1 SNHLY and CDR2 FYNGKV (reference sequence). With V trimmed by 4 bases and J by 0 bases, 2 bases remained unmatched. This CDR3 has 16 amino acids. This chain's CDR3 is CASSWTGGESAETLYF. Incomplete CDR3 DNA: TGTGCCAGCAGCTGGACTGGGGGGGAAAGTGCAGAAACGCTGTAT.

On this clone itself: Genes and germline are mouse. The read halts 1 residue ahead of the CDR3 end, with the missing end drawn from the germline J gene. The gene calls are TRBV29 and TRBJ2-7, with 11 bases fitting TRBD2. The CDR3 is 14 amino acids. Germline CDR1 reads MSHET; CDR2 reads SYDVDS. V gave up 5 bases and J gave up 7 bases; unmatched junction bases: 7. The sequenced CDR3 bases are TGTGCTAGCAGTCAAGGACTGGGGGGAGGCGAACAGTAC. This sequence encodes CASSQGLGGGEQY. The full-length CDR3 reads as CASSQGLGGGEQYF.

On this clone itself: Gene names and germline refer to mouse. From the germline J gene comes the end of the CDR3, since the read stops 1 residue before it. This chain links TRBV13-2 with TRBJ2-3; the match to TRBD2 covers 11 bases. The CDR3 is made up of 15 amino acids. From germline, CDR1 is NNHNN and CDR2 SYGAGS (reference sequence). V gave up 3 bases and J gave up 3 bases; unmatched junction bases: 3. CDR3 sequence reads: CASGGTGGRAETLYF. The part of the CDR3 DNA that was read is TGTGCCAGCGGTGGGACTGGGGGGAGGGCAGAAACGCTGTAT.

Details on this clone: All gene names here are mouse names. Read sequence stops 1 residue before the CDR3 end, and the germline J gene provides the missing end. The chain has TRBV19 and TRBJ2-2; a weak D match, TRBD1 (6 bases). The CDR3 is 15 residues long. Trimming cost V 2 bases and J 1 base, with 9 bases left between them. The germline CDR1 and CDR2 sequences are FNHDT and SITEND (reference sequence). CDR3 protein: CASSMVRGNTGQLYF. The covered CDR3 bases are TGTGCCAGCAGTATGGTCAGGGGAAACACCGGGCAGCTCTAC.

This clone has only a few counts. Gene names are the mouse ones. With the read ending 1 residue before the CDR3 end, the germline J gene is used to fill in that end. The chain combines TRBV15 with TRBJ2-5, with TRBD2 identical over 7 bases. This CDR3 has 13 amino acids. Germline CDR1 reads SGHND; CDR2 reads FRSKSL. Trimming took 5 bases from V and 3 from J; bases not matched to a gene: 2. The CDR3 sequence is CASSPGGQDTQYF. The DNA read from the CDR3 is TGTGCCAGCAGTCCTGGGGGTCAAGACACCCAGTAC.

Of note for this clone: The germline and genes are mouse ones. The read finishes 1 residue shy of the CDR3 end, and the germline J gene is used to complete it. V is TRBV3 and J is TRBJ1-2; D ambiguous. The CDR3 spans 12 residues. The V end lost 2 bases, the J end lost 5 bases, and 6 bases lay between the germline ends. CDR1 and CDR2 from the germline V gene are SNHLY and FYNGKV (reference sequence). CDR3 DNA, as far as it was read: TGTGCCAGCAGCTTAAGGCAGTCCGACTACACC. Protein product: CASSLRQSDYT. The whole CDR3 is CASSLRQSDYTF. The whole variable domain, remainder taken from reference TRBV3 and TRBJ1-2, is GPKVLQIPSHQIIDMGQMVTLNCDPVSNHLYFYWYKQILGQQMEFLVNFYNGKVMEKSKLFKDQFSVERPDGSYFTLKIQPTALEDSAVYFCASSLRQSDYTFGSGTRLLVI.

For this clone: Genes and germline are mouse. CDR3 bases read: TGTGCCAGCAAGACTGGGGAAAACTATGCTGAGCAGTTC. The encoded protein is CASKTGENYAEQF. The full CDR3 reads CASKTGENYAEQFF. The gene calls are TRBV13-3 and TRBJ2-1; 8 bases are a match to TRBD2. The sequenced fragment ends 1 residue before the CDR3 boundary, so the rest is inferred from the germline J gene. CDR3 length: 14 residues. The J segment lost 1 base and the V segment lost 6 bases, leaving 3 bases of the junction unmatched. Germline loops: CDR1 NNHDY, CDR2 SYVADS.

On this clone: The gene names given are mouse names. The CDR3 DNA, read in part, is TGTGCAAGCAGCTTAGTGGCGAGTCAAAACACCTTGTAC. Its translation is CASSLVASQNTLY. The whole CDR3 is CASSLVASQNTLYF. This chain links TRBV16 with TRBJ2-4; no clear D. The read ends 1 residue early relative to the CDR3; the germline J gene fills the gap. V shed 1 base and J shed 0 bases, with 5 bases lying between them. Germline V CDR1 and CDR2: SGHSA, FRNQAP. The CDR3 has 14 amino acids.

Points on this clone: The gene names given are mouse names. The read finishes 1 residue shy of the CDR3 end, and the germline J gene is used to complete it. The chain is built from TRBV26 and TRBJ1-1, with 8 positions matching TRBD1. The CDR3 loop spans 13 amino acids. The V segment lost 6 bases and the J segment 4 bases; nucleotides outside the gene matches: 4. Germline values: CDR1 KGHPV, CDR2 FQNQEV (reference sequence). The DNA read from the CDR3 is TGTGCCAGCAGCCTGACAGGGGCCACAGAAGTCTTC. This gives the protein CASSLTGATEVF. The full CDR3 is CASSLTGATEVFF.

Only one count was recorded for this clone. Any gene name here is a mouse gene name. The read ends 1 residue before the CDR3 terminus; that terminus is restored from the germline J gene. The chain recombines TRBV31 with TRBJ2-7, with 9 bases that match TRBD2. CDR1 GKSSPN and CDR2 SITVG come from the germline V gene. J was trimmed by 0 bases and V by 0 bases; bases with no gene match: 3. This CDR3 comprises 15 residues. The CDR3 DNA, read in part, is TGTGCCTGGAGTCTGGGGACTGGGAGCTCCTATGAACAGTAC. It codes for CAWSLGTGSSYEQY. The full CDR3 protein reads CAWSLGTGSSYEQYF.

With respect to this clone: Mouse germline and gene names are used. The read gets to within 1 residue of the CDR3 end, and the germline J gene fills in the rest. The chain employs TRBV26 and TRBJ2-2; a possible D gene is TRBD1 (6 bases). V lost 4 bases and J 6 bases, leaving 9 bases between the germline ends. The CDR3 spans 13 residues. CDR1 and CDR2 (germline): KGHPV, FQNQEV (reference sequence). The covered CDR3 bases are TGTGCCAGCAGTCCCCAGGGGCCCGGGCAGCTCTAC. This gives the protein CASSPQGPGQLY. The full CDR3 protein is CASSPQGPGQLYF.

As concerns this clone: A much larger clone sits a single nucleotide away, making a read error possible. Gene and germline names: mouse. Read coverage stops 1 residue before the CDR3 terminus; the germline J gene supplies the remainder. Other nucleotide sequences from this sample produce the same CDR3. The chain carries TRBV26 and TRBJ1-3, with D hard to call. There are 14 residues in the CDR3. Trimming pared 3 bases from V and 0 bases from J, leaving 6 bases between. CDR1 and CDR2 (germline): KGHPV, FQNQEV (reference sequence). The CDR3 loop is CASSLTNSGNTLYF. The part of the CDR3 DNA that was read is TGTGCCAGCAGTCTAACCAATTCTGGAAATACGCTCTAT.